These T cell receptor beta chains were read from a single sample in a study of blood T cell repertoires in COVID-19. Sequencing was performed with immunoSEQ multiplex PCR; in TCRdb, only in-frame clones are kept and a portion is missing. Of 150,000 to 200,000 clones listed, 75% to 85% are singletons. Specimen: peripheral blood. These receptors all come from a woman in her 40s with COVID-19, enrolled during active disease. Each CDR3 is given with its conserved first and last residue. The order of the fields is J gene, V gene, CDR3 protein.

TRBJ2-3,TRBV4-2,CASSLGSSGGDTQYF
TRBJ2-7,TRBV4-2,CASSQEGNRGGEQYF
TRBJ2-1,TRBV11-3,CASSLAAGGPPYNEQFF
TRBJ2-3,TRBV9,CASSVGAGDTQYF
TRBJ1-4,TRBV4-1,CASSQDLAGVGEKLFF
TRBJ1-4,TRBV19,CASSRTGVATNEKLFF
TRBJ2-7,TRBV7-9,CASSSIPSGAYEQYF
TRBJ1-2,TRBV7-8,CASSSRTGAYGYTF
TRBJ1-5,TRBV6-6,CATFGGRNQPQHF
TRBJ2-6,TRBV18,CASSPTGTHVGGANVLTF
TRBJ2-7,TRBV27,CASSFLDGSSYEQYF
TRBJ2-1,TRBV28,CASSLPTDNEQFF
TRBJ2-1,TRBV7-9,CASSPARGPDNEQFF
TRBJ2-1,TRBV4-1,CASSQDMGGFYEQFF
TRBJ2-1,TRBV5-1,CASSSGTSGGESQFF
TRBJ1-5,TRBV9,CASSVGQAVNQPQHF
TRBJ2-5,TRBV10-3,CAITPGLAVGETQYF
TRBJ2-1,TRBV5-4,CASSLGAGGPRNEQFF
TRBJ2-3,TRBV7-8,CASSLGLEDTQYF
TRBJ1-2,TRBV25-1,CASSGPEGGYTF
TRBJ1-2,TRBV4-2,CASSQAAGAEGYTF
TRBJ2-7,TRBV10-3,CAISDAGSRSSYEQYF
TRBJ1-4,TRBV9,CASSVEDWLVGEKLFF
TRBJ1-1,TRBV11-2,CASSLGGQGRVSGAFF
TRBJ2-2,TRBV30,CAYNRLANTGELFF
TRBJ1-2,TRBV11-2,CASSLLPHSIGGYTF
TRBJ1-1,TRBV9,CASSVDFGEAFF
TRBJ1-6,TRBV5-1,CASSPGGQNSPLHF
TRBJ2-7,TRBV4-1,CASSQVWGQGGEQYF
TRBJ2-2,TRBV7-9,CASSYSSNTGELFF
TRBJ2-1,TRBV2,CASSDPRTGWDEQFF
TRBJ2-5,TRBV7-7,CASSTGRAGGRETQYF
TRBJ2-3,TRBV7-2,CASSLGGPSIPTDTQYF
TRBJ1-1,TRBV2,CASSEALYLNTEAFF
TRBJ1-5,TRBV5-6,CASSLYTGGNQPQHF
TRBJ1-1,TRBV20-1,CSASTARTEAFF
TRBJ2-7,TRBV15,CATSAGLAGPYEQYF
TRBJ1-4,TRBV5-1,CASSLGGTNEKLFF
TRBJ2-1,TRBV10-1,CASGPGLGTEQFF
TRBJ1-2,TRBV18,CASTQGHGGKNYGYTF
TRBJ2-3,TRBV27,CASSFLADSTDTQYF
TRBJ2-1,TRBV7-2,CASTQGGRGGPNEQFF
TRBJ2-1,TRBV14,CASSRGRGALTDEQFF
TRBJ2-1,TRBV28,CASNGIGTSGGREQFF
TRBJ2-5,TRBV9,CASSGGLAGGLYQETQYF
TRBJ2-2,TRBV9,CASSVESAGRDPNTGELFF
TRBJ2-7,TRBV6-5,CASSYWGTSGRYEQYF
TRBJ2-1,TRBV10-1,CASSPTAYNEQFF
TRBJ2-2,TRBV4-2,CASSQGQGGTGELFF
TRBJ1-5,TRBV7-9,CASSLWLGQGNQPQHF